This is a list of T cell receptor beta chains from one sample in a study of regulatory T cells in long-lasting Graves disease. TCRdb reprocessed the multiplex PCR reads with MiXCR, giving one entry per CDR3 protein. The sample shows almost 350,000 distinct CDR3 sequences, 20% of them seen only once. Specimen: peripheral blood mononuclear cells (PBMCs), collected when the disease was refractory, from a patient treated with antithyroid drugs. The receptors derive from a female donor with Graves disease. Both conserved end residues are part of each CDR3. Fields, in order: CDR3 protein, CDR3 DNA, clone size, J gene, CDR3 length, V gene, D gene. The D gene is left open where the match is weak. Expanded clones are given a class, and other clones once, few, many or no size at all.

CATSGGGATGANVLTF | TGTGCCACCAGTGGTGGGGGGGCAACTGGGGCCAACGTCCTGACTTTC | many | TRBJ2-6 | 16 | TRBV24-1 | -
CSVERTPGNTIYF | TGCAGCGTTGAGAGGACCCCCGGAAACACCATATATTTT | few | TRBJ1-3 | 13 | TRBV29-1 | -
CATSDSTGASDQPQHF | TGTGCCACCAGTGATTCGACAGGGGCCTCCGATCAGCCCCAGCATTTT | many | TRBJ1-5 | 16 | TRBV24-1 | TRBD1
CASSDIGTGLYGYTF | TGTGCCAGCAGCGACATCGGGACAGGGCTCTATGGCTACACCTTC | many | TRBJ1-2 | 15 | TRBV7-9 | TRBD1
CASSLGQGRITEAFF | TGTGCCAGCAGCTTGGGACAGGGACGGATCACTGAAGCTTTCTTT | - | TRBJ1-1 | 15 | TRBV5-6 | TRBD1
CASIARGSGELFF | TGTGCCAGCATCGCCAGGGGGTCCGGGGAGCTGTTTTTT | few | TRBJ2-2 | 13 | TRBV12-3/TRBV12-4 | TRBD1
CASRPLSSPRRATQHEQYF | TGTGCCAGCAGACCCCTTTCTTCCCCCCGCCGGGCCACCCAACACGAGCAGTACTTC | many | TRBJ2-7 | 19 | TRBV6-1 | -
CASSLDDTRGPAKNIQYF | TGTGCCAGCAGCTTAGACGATACACGGGGGCCCGCCAAAAACATTCAGTACTTC | few | TRBJ2-4 | 18 | TRBV11-2 | -
CASKKETGFTGELFF | TGTGCCAGCAAGAAAGAGACAGGGTTCACCGGGGAGCTGTTTTTT | few | TRBJ2-2 | 15 | TRBV2 | TRBD1
CASSHLTGDYGYTF | TGTGCCAGCAGCCATCTGACAGGGGACTATGGCTACACCTTC | many | TRBJ1-2 | 14 | TRBV3-1 | TRBD1
CASSQSPWERGASYEQYF | TGTGCCAGCAGCCAAAGCCCCTGGGAGCGGGGGGCCTCCTACGAGCAGTACTTC | few | TRBJ2-7 | 18 | TRBV3-1 | TRBD2
CASSYGGLRGYTF | TGTGCCAGCAGTTACGGGGGACTTCGAGGCTACACCTTC | few | TRBJ1-2 | 13 | TRBV6-2/TRBV6-3 | -
CASSYPSYEQYF | TGTGCCAGCAGTTACCCTTCCTACGAGCAGTACTTC | many | TRBJ2-7 | 12 | TRBV6-5 | -
CASSSPSETATYEQYF | TGTGCCAGCAGTTCCCCCTCTGAGACGGCCACCTACGAGCAGTACTTC | many | TRBJ2-7 | 16 | TRBV28 | -
CASRDGETYEQYF | TGTGCCAGCAGGGACGGGGAAACCTACGAGCAGTACTTC | few | TRBJ2-7 | 13 | TRBV25-1 | -
CASSRTTGANTEAFF | TGTGCCAGCAGCCGAACGACAGGGGCGAACACTGAAGCTTTCTTT | few | TRBJ1-1 | 15 | TRBV3-1 | TRBD1
CSVEETSGRQETQYF | TGCAGCGTTGAAGAGACTAGCGGGAGACAAGAGACCCAGTACTTC | few | TRBJ2-5 | 15 | TRBV29-1 | TRBD2
CSGGTQKYF | TGCAGTGGCGGGACCCAAAAGTACTTC | many | TRBJ2-4 | 9 | TRBV20-1 | -
CASSIRTGRDPNNEQFF | TGTGCCAGCAGTATCCGGACAGGGAGGGATCCAAACAATGAGCAGTTCTTC | many | TRBJ2-1 | 17 | TRBV6-2/TRBV6-3 | -
CASSFWKLAGGPGELFF | TGTGCCAGCAGTTTCTGGAAACTAGCGGGAGGACCCGGGGAGCTGTTTTTT | many | TRBJ2-2 | 17 | TRBV28 | TRBD2
CASVTQGVGETQYF | TGTGCCAGCGTTACACAGGGGGTTGGGGAGACCCAGTACTTC | few | TRBJ2-5 | 14 | TRBV6-1 | TRBD1
CASSLYTGAPPINEKLFF | TGTGCCAGCAGCCTCTATACAGGGGCCCCTCCAATTAATGAAAAACTGTTTTTT | many | TRBJ1-4 | 18 | TRBV28 | TRBD1
CAWSPQADNSPLHF | TGTGCCTGGAGTCCACAGGCTGATAATTCACCCCTCCACTTT | many | TRBJ1-6 | 14 | TRBV30 | -
CASSSRLQQETQYF | TGCGCCAGCAGCTCAAGACTACAGCAAGAGACCCAGTACTTC | few | TRBJ2-5 | 14 | TRBV5-1 | -
CASSLMYQETQYF | TGTGCCAGCAGCTTAATGTACCAAGAGACCCAGTACTTC | medium-sized | TRBJ2-5 | 13 | TRBV11-2 | -
CASRQDRGPYEQYF | TGTGCCAGTAGACAAGACAGGGGCCCCTACGAGCAGTACTTC | few | TRBJ2-7 | 14 | TRBV19 | TRBD1
CASSSRDGPYEQYF | TGTGCCAGCAGCTCCCGGGACGGCCCCTACGAGCAGTACTTC | - | TRBJ2-7 | 14 | TRBV11-2 | -
CASRSGAGASYNEQFF | TGTGCCAGTAGGTCGGGGGCAGGGGCCAGCTACAATGAGCAGTTCTTC | - | TRBJ2-1 | 16 | TRBV19 | -
CASRNSATNEKLFF | TGTGCCAGCAGGAACAGCGCAACTAATGAAAAACTGTTTTTT | many | TRBJ1-4 | 14 | TRBV7-2 | -
CASSQLGLPRTNTGELFF | TGCGCCAGCAGCCAACTGGGACTCCCGAGGACTAACACCGGGGAGCTGTTTTTT | few | TRBJ2-2 | 18 | TRBV4-1 | -
CASSVQDSNQPQHF | TGTGCCAGCAGTGTACAGGATAGCAATCAGCCCCAGCATTTT | few | TRBJ1-5 | 14 | TRBV2 | -
CASSSPRTGKSQDYGYTF | TGTGCCAGCAGCTCACCGAGGACAGGGAAATCTCAGGACTATGGCTACACCTTC | many | TRBJ1-2 | 18 | TRBV7-8 | TRBD1
CASSATGGGTEAFF | TGTGCCAGCAGCGCAACAGGCGGGGGGACTGAAGCTTTCTTT | - | TRBJ1-1 | 14 | TRBV6-2/TRBV6-3 | -
CASSLDRGLGNEQFF | TGTGCCAGCAGCTTGGACAGGGGCCTAGGCAATGAGCAGTTCTTC | large | TRBJ2-1 | 15 | TRBV7-2 | TRBD1
CASSPQGAANQPQHF | TGTGCCAGCAGTCCTCAGGGGGCGGCGAATCAGCCCCAGCATTTT | many | TRBJ1-5 | 15 | TRBV12-3/TRBV12-4 | TRBD1
CASSLGRTGANVLTF | TGTGCCAGCAGTTTGGGAAGAACTGGGGCCAACGTCCTGACTTTC | many | TRBJ2-6 | 15 | TRBV12-3/TRBV12-4 | -
CASSPGTSGGNTQYF | TGTGCCAGCAGCCCCGGGACTAGCGGGGGAAATACGCAGTATTTT | - | TRBJ2-3 | 15 | TRBV7-3 | TRBD2
CASSYSGLPNYGYTF | TGTGCCAGCAGTTACTCAGGGTTACCGAACTATGGCTACACCTTC | - | TRBJ1-2 | 15 | TRBV6-2/TRBV6-3 | -
CASSYQMDIHNEQFF | TGTGCCAGCAGTTACCAAATGGACATACACAATGAGCAGTTCTTC | many | TRBJ2-1 | 15 | TRBV6-9 | -
CATSRDAGAQPQHF | TGTGCCACCAGCAGAGATGCAGGGGCCCAGCCCCAGCATTTT | many | TRBJ1-5 | 14 | TRBV15 | -
CSARDRRTNEKLFF | TGCAGTGCTAGAGATCGACGTACTAATGAAAAACTGTTTTTT | - | TRBJ1-4 | 14 | TRBV20-1 | -
CASSLLLTGSSYNSPLHF | TGTGCCAGCAGCTTACTTCTTACAGGAAGCTCCTATAATTCACCCCTCCACTTT | - | TRBJ1-6 | 18 | TRBV7-8 | -
CASSYGLLANYGYTF | TGCGCCAGCAGCTACGGACTCTTAGCTAACTATGGCTACACCTTC | - | TRBJ1-2 | 15 | TRBV4-3 | -
CASSRGTGLSKNIQYF | TGTGCCAGCAGCCGAGGGACAGGGTTATCCAAAAACATTCAGTACTTC | many | TRBJ2-4 | 16 | TRBV7-2 | TRBD1